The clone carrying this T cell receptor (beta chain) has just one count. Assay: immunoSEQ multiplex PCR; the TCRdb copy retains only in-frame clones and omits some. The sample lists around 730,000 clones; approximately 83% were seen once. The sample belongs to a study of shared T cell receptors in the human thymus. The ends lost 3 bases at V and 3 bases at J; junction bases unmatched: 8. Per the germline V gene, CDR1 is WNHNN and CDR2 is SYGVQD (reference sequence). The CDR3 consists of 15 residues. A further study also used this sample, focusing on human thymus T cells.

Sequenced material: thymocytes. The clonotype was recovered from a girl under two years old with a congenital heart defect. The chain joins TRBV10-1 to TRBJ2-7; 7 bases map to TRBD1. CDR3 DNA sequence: TGCGCCAGCAGTGACTCCGGGACAGACTTCTACGAGCAGTACTTC. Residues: CASSDSGTDFYEQYF.